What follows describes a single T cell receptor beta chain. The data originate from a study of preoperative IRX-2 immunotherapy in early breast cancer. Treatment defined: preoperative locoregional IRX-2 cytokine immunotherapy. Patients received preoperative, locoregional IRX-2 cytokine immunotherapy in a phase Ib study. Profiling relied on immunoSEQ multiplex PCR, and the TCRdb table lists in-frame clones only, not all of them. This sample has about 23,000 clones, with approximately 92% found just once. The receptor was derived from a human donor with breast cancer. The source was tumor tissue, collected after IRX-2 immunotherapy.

DNA for the CDR3: TGTGCCACCAGCAGAGATGGGGGCGCCAACAATGAGCAGTTCTTC. Residues: CATSRDGGANNEQFF. The rearrangement uses TRBV15 and TRBJ2-1, with D possibly matching TRBD1 (6 bases). The germline V gene has CDR1 LNHNV and CDR2 YYDKDF (reference sequence). CDR3 length equals 15 residues. Trimming pared 0 bases from V and 5 bases from J, leaving 11 bases between.